The following is a T cell receptor (beta chain) sequence with its context. The record originates from a study of siplizumab effects on memory and regulatory T cells. The germline gives CDR1 MNHNY, CDR2 SVGAGI (reference sequence). The V and J ends lost 6 bases and 3 bases, in that order; junction bases with no gene match: 7. The CDR3 consists of 14 residues. The data were produced by immunoSEQ multiplex PCR, yet TCRdb's version contains in-frame clones alone and is incomplete. The sample holds 75,000 to 100,000 clones, 85% to 95% seen once. This clonotype originated in a human donor in good health. This chain joins TRBV6-6 and TRBJ1-1; 7 nucleotides agree with TRBD1. Sequencing used non-Treg CD4+ T cells sorted from blood. CDR3 residues: CASRGTAFDTEAFF. The CDR3 DNA follows: TGTGCCAGCAGGGGGACAGCCTTTGACACTGAAGCTTTCTTT.